Following are 7 T cell receptor beta chains from one sample sequenced in a study of cytomegalovirus exposure and HLA in healthy donors. Primers: 60 Vbeta forward and 13 Jbeta reverse. Clones were read by immunoSEQ multiplex PCR, and TCRdb kept only the in-frame ones, dropping some. The table has about 270,000 clones, roughly 70% seen once. The material sequenced was PBMCs. These receptors all come from a female donor in good health and CMV-seronegative.

The V gene is TRBV7-2, the J gene TRBJ1-1; the D gene is possibly TRBD1 (6 bases). The V gene's germline CDR1 is SGHTA and CDR2 FQGNSA. CDR3 size: 18 residues. V was pared by 2 bases and J by 1 base, with 20 bases between. CDR3 DNA: TGTGCCAGCAGCTTACCCCGAGACACAGGGTGGGCGAACACTGAAGCTTTCTTT. Its translation is CASSLPRDTGWANTEAFF.

This clone was picked up one time. The chain employs TRBV23-1 and TRBJ1-1; 12 bases match TRBD1. TRBV23-1 is noted as an ORF with a role that remains uncertain. The CDR3 extends over 16 amino acids. The ends lost 7 bases at V and 1 base at J; junction bases unmatched: 7. CDR3 sequence reads: CASIRDRGRGNTEAFF. CDR3 DNA: TGCGCCAGCATCCGGGACAGGGGGCGTGGGAACACTGAAGCTTTCTTT.

V is TRBV10-3 and J is TRBJ1-2; D remains unclear. Trimming took 7 bases from V and 1 from J, leaving 4 bases between them. Germline lookup yields CDR1 ENHRY and CDR2 SYGVKD. There are 11 residues in the CDR3. For the CDR3, the DNA is TGTGCCATCAACAGTAACTATGGCTACACCTTC. It specifies CAINSNYGYTF.

This clone was counted only a few times. This chain uses TRBV5-6 with TRBJ2-2; TRBD2 matches 7 bases. Trimming at V came to 2 bases and at J to 5 bases, leaving 6 bases not matched to a gene. Germline loops: CDR1 SGHDT, CDR2 YYEEEE. The CDR3 is made up of 15 amino acids. CDR3 in amino acids: CASSLGRERTGELFF. The CDR3 DNA is TGTGCCAGCAGCTTAGGGCGGGAGAGGACCGGGGAGCTGTTTTTT.

The V call is TRBV2, the J call TRBJ1-6; TRBD1 aligns across 8 bases. After removal of 7 bases from V and 8 bases from J, the junction contained 7 bases not matched to a gene. The CDR3 runs to 14 residues. CDR1 and CDR2 (germline): SNHLY, FYNNEI. This CDR3 reads CASIIGQGYSPLHF. The DNA for the CDR3 is TGTGCCAGCATTATAGGACAGGGTTATTCACCCCTCCACTTT.

The chain is built from TRBV29-1 and TRBJ2-1; TRBD1 matches at 8 bases. Unmatched junction bases numbered 13, after V lost 8 bases and J lost 4 bases. Germline lookup yields CDR1 SQVTM and CDR2 ANQGSEA. This CDR3 contains 15 residues. CDR3 DNA sequence: TGCAGCTCCTCTGCCTGGACAGGGCCGTACAATGAGCAGTTCTTC. As protein: CSSSAWTGPYNEQFF.

The chain employs TRBV15 and TRBJ2-7, with D possibly being TRBD2 (6 bases). There are 16 residues in the CDR3. Per germline, CDR1 LNHNV and CDR2 YYDKDF (reference sequence). The V gene lost 0 bases and the J gene lost 2 bases, with 14 bases spanning the gap. The CDR3 DNA follows: TGTGCCACCAGCAGAGATCGGCGCTCGGGAGCCTACGAGCAGTACTTC. Its protein product is CATSRDRRSGAYEQYF.